What follows are 21 T cell receptor beta chains derived from one specimen sequenced in a study of cytomegalovirus exposure and HLA in healthy donors. PCR amplification relied on 60 Vbeta primers (plus 13 Jbeta primers). Some clones are missing from TCRdb's copy, which holds only in-frame ones; the method was immunoSEQ multiplex PCR. The sample yields about 89,000 clones, about 85% seen once. The source material was PBMCs. The origin of the receptors is a man between 40 and 49 years old in good health and CMV-seropositive.

This clone was seen a handful of times. The rearrangement uses TRBV5-1 and TRBJ2-7; TRBD1 agrees at 8 bases. V was clipped by 4 bases and J by 6 bases; unmatched bases: 15. The CDR3 is made up of 16 amino acids. CDR1 and CDR2 (germline): SGHRS, YFSETQ. CDR3 protein: CASSTLPRGQGIEQYF. The CDR3 DNA reads as TGCGCCAGCAGCACCCTACCCCGTGGACAGGGCATCGAGCAGTACTTC.

This clone was observed a handful of times. The chain couples TRBV6-4 to TRBJ2-3, with 10 bases identical to TRBD1. V trimming: 5 bases; J trimming: 4 bases; junction bases outside the gene matches: 3. The CDR3 runs 14 residues. Germline CDR1 MRHNA, CDR2 SNTAGT. This chain's CDR3 is CASSHGQGADTQYF. The CDR3 DNA reads as TGTGCCAGCAGTCATGGACAGGGGGCAGATACGCAGTATTTT.

CDR3 in amino acids: CAISESGPSTDTQYF. The DNA for the CDR3 is TGTGCCATCAGTGAGTCGGGGCCTAGCACAGATACGCAGTATTTT. The chain joins TRBV10-3 to TRBJ2-3, with a weak D call TRBD1 (5 bases). The CDR3 contains 15 residues. Germline lookup yields CDR1 ENHRY and CDR2 SYGVKD. Between the trimmed V and J ends, which lost 0 bases and 0 bases, there was a span of 7 bases.

This clone was picked up one time. J is TRBJ2-1 and V is TRBV27, with TRBD1 as a possible D gene (6 bases). Germline CDR1 is MNHEY and CDR2 is SMNVEV (reference sequence). This CDR3 has 9 amino acids. The CDR3 region has the DNA TGTGACAGGGCCAATGAGCAGTTCTTC. Residues: CDRANEQFF.

J is TRBJ2-7 and V is TRBV7-2, with a tentative D call TRBD2 (7 bases). Deletions cut 1 base from V and 6 bases from J, with 16 bases between. The CDR3 runs to 15 residues. Germline CDR1 and CDR2: SGHTA and FQGNSA. The CDR3 reads CASSLVRGGASEQYF. Written as DNA, the CDR3 is TGTGCCAGCAGCTTAGTTCGCGGGGGCGCTTCCGAGCAGTACTTC.

This chain joins TRBV27 and TRBJ1-1; D unclear. This CDR3 has 14 residues. The germline CDR1 and CDR2 sequences are MNHEY and SMNVEV (reference sequence). The ends were cut back, 6 bases at V and 1 base at J, with 12 bases in the middle. This CDR3 is CASSPMGRNTEAFF. The DNA of the CDR3 is TGTGCCAGCAGCCCCATGGGCAGGAACACTGAAGCTTTCTTT.

J is TRBJ1-3 and V is TRBV5-1, with 7 positions matching TRBD1. This CDR3 is built from 14 residues. Germline-derived CDR1 and CDR2 are SGHRS and YFSETQ. V shed 7 bases, J shed 0 bases, and the junction held 4 bases outside the gene matches. The CDR3 loop is CASGQGVSGNTIYF. The CDR3 bases are TGCGCCAGCGGCCAGGGGGTCTCTGGAAACACCATATATTTT.

This clone has just a few counts. This sequence joins TRBV7-2 and TRBJ2-1; 7 bases match TRBD2. The CDR3 has 19 residues. With 3 bases clipped from V and 2 bases from J, the junction kept 16 bases outside the gene matches. The V gene's germline CDR1 is SGHTA and CDR2 FQGNSA. The CDR3 reads CASSLGNYRTSATYNEQFF. The DNA for the CDR3 is TGTGCCAGCAGCTTGGGTAATTACAGAACTAGCGCCACCTACAATGAGCAGTTCTTC.

V gene TRBV5-4 combines with J gene TRBJ2-5; TRBD2 agrees at 9 bases. The germline V gene encodes CDR1 SGHNT and CDR2 YYREEE (reference sequence). The trim removed 3 bases at V and 5 bases at J, leaving 5 bases unmatched. This CDR3 has 14 residues. CDR3 region: CASSSGLAKETQYF. The CDR3 DNA reads TGTGCCAGCAGCTCTGGACTAGCGAAGGAGACCCAGTACTTC.

The chain joins TRBV7-2 to TRBJ2-7; the match to TRBD2 covers 7 bases. J lost 4 bases, V lost 3 bases, and 6 bases had no gene match. This CDR3 has 14 residues. Germline V gene sequence: CDR1 SGHTA, CDR2 FQGNSA. CDR3 residues: CASSLWEGPYEQYF. Here the CDR3 DNA reads TGTGCCAGCAGCTTGTGGGAGGGCCCGTACGAGCAGTACTTC.

V usage is TRBV5-1 and J usage is TRBJ2-7; D perhaps matches TRBD2 (6 bases). Germline V CDR1 and CDR2: SGHRS, YFSETQ. The V and J ends lost 4 bases and 6 bases respectively, with 20 bases between them. The CDR3 covers 15 residues. The CDR3 reads CASSDPGRLGGEQYF. DNA for the CDR3: TGCGCCAGCAGCGACCCCGGTCGGTTGGGGGGCGAGCAGTACTTC. Together with reference TRBV5-1 and TRBJ2-7, the CDR3 gives the full variable domain: KAGVTQTPRYLIKTRGQQVTLSCSPISGHRSVSWYQQTPGQGLQFLFEYFSETQRNKGNFPGRFSGRQFSNSRSEMNVSTLELGDSALYLCASSDPGRLGGEQYFGPGTRLTVT.

The genes are TRBV2 and TRBJ2-7; TRBD1 is a possible D gene (7 bases). The CDR3 has 12 amino acids. Per germline, CDR1 SNHLY and CDR2 FYNNEI. The ends were cut back, 6 bases at V and 4 bases at J, with 10 bases in the middle. The chain's CDR3 is CASSQGGYEQYF. CDR3 coding DNA: TGTGCCAGCAGCCAGGGGGGTTACGAGCAGTACTTC.

The V and J genes are TRBV11-2 and TRBJ2-5; D might be TRBD1 (5 bases). There are 14 residues in the CDR3. Germline CDR1 is SGHAT and CDR2 is FQNNGV. The ends were cut back, 4 bases at V and 3 bases at J, with 12 bases in the middle. CDR3 sequence (DNA): TGTGCCAGCAGCTGGGGCAAAAGGGAAGAGACCCAGTACTTC. The encoded protein is CASSWGKREETQYF.

The chain combines TRBV2 with TRBJ2-4, with D perhaps TRBD1 or TRBD2 (6 bases each). Germline V gives CDR1 SNHLY, CDR2 FYNNEI. V shed 6 bases and J shed 0 bases, with 12 bases lying between them. The CDR3 runs 15 residues. The CDR3 is CASREQGLAKNIQYF. DNA of the CDR3: TGTGCCAGCAGAGAACAGGGACTAGCCAAAAACATTCAGTACTTC.

V is TRBV28 and J is TRBJ2-3; 8 bases are a match to TRBD2. CDR3 length: 14 amino acids. With 7 bases clipped from V and 3 bases from J, the junction kept 6 bases outside the gene matches. The germline gives CDR1 MDHEN, CDR2 SYDVKM. The CDR3 sequence: CASKERERTDTQYF. In DNA, the CDR3 is TGTGCCAGCAAGGAGCGGGAGAGAACAGATACGCAGTATTTT.

The rearrangement uses TRBV6-1 and TRBJ2-3; the D gene is possibly TRBD2 (6 bases). The germline CDR1 and CDR2 sequences are MNHNS and SASEGT. Trimming shortened V by 1 base and J by 1 base, and 9 bases separated the two germline ends. The CDR3 runs to 15 residues. The CDR3 nucleotides are TGTGCCAGCAGTGAAGTAGGCGGGGGCACAGATACGCAGTATTTT. This sequence encodes CASSEVGGGTDTQYF.

This chain uses TRBV5-1 with TRBJ2-2, with D possibly matching TRBD1 (6 bases). V lost 2 bases and J 2 bases, leaving 10 bases between the germline ends. This CDR3 has 15 amino acids. From germline, CDR1 is SGHRS and CDR2 YFSETQ. As DNA, the CDR3 is TGCGCCAGCAGCTTAGGGACACCTAACACCGGGGAGCTGTTTTTT. This sequence encodes CASSLGTPNTGELFF.

The gene calls are TRBV2 and TRBJ2-5; no firm D call. The CDR3 consists of 12 residues. V lost 4 bases and J lost 5, with 8 bases in between. Per germline, CDR1 SNHLY and CDR2 FYNNEI. DNA for the CDR3: TGTGCCAGCAGTGTGAGATCCGAGACCCAGTACTTC. Its translation: CASSVRSETQYF. The variable domain in full, completed from reference TRBV2 and TRBJ2-5, reads EPEVTQTPSHQVTQMGQEVILRCVPISNHLYFYWYRQILGQKVEFLVSFYNNEISEKSEIFDDQFSVERPDGSNFTLKIRSTKLEDSAMYFCASSVRSETQYFGPGTRLLVL.

This clone was counted only a few times. The chain combines TRBV18 with TRBJ1-1, with 7 bases identical to TRBD1. Germline CDR1 KGHSH, CDR2 LQKENI. V was pared by 6 bases and J by 4 bases, with 8 bases of the junction left unmatched. CDR3 length: 14 amino acids. CDR3 in DNA: TGTGCCAGCTCTCGACAGGGAGGAGGCACTGAAGCTTTCTTT. Translated, it gives CASSRQGGGTEAFF.

The CDR3 loop is CASSPTGGMNTEAFF. The CDR3 DNA sequence: TGTGCCAGCAGCCCGACAGGGGGCATGAACACTGAAGCTTTCTTT. V usage is TRBV7-9 and J usage is TRBJ1-1, with 10 bases identical to TRBD1. This CDR3 contains 15 residues. V trimming: 5 bases; J trimming: 0 bases; junction bases outside the gene matches: 3. Germline loops: CDR1 SEHNR, CDR2 FQNEAQ (reference sequence).

J is TRBJ2-7 and V is TRBV7-2; D call uncertain. V was clipped by 5 bases and J by 6 bases, with 11 bases between them. CDR1 and CDR2 (germline): SGHTA, FQGNSA. The CDR3 loop spans 12 amino acids. The CDR3 protein is CASSPELGEQYF. In nucleotides, the CDR3 is TGTGCCAGCAGCCCGGAGCTGGGCGAGCAGTACTTC.